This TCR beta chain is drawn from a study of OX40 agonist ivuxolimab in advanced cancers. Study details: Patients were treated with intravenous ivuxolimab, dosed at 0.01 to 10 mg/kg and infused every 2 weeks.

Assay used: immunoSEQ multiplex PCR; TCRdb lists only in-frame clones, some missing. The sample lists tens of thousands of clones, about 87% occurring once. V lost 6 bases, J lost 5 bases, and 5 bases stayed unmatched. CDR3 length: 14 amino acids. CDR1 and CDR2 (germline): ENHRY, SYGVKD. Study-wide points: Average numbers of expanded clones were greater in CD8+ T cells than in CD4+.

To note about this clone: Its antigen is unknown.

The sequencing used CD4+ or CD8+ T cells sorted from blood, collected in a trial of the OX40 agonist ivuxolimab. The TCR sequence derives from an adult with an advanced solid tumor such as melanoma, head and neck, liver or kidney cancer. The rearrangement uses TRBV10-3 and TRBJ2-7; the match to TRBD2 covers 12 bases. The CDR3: CAISLAGGYDEQYF. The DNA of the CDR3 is TGTGCCATCAGCCTAGCGGGGGGGTATGACGAGCAGTACTTC.